The 23 T cell receptor beta chains below come from one sample, sequenced in a study of T cell responses to AZD1222 COVID-19 vaccine. The repertoire was sequenced with immunoSEQ multiplex PCR; TCRdb's copy has only in-frame clones and lacks some. The sample lists 94,000 or so clones, 89% seen once, with roughly 1.7% in the top ten. Sequencing used peripheral blood, obtained on day 0 of AZD1222 vaccination. The receptors originated from an adult in good health.

The V call is TRBV20-1, the J call TRBJ2-5; no clear D. V lost 5 bases and J lost 4, with 8 bases in between. The CDR3 totals 11 residues. CDR1 and CDR2 (germline): DFQATT, SNEGSKA (reference sequence). The CDR3 DNA sequence: TGCAGTGCTCAGGACGTAGAGACCCAGTACTTC. It is translated as CSAQDVETQYF.

The chain has TRBV28 and TRBJ1-2; D perhaps matches TRBD1 (5 bases). Germline loops: CDR1 MDHEN, CDR2 SYDVKM. The CDR3 covers 15 residues. V was trimmed by 4 bases and J by 8 bases, leaving 20 bases between them. The CDR3 DNA is TGTGCCAGCAGTTCCCGAACCGGGACCGGGGTCGGCTACACCTTC. Its translation is CASSSRTGTGVGYTF.

This chain links TRBV19 with TRBJ1-1, with 12 positions matching TRBD1. Germline V gene data show CDR1 as LNHDA and CDR2 as SQIVND (reference sequence). There are 14 residues in the CDR3. Trimming removed 1 base from V and 11 bases from J; junction bases left unmatched: 5. The CDR3 coding sequence is TGTGCCAGTAGTATAGGGGACAGGGGGCAGCCCGCTTTCTTT. Translation gives CASSIGDRGQPAFF. The full variable domain, its missing parts supplied by reference TRBV19 and TRBJ1-1, is DGGITQSPKYLFRKEGQNVTLSCEQNLNHDAMYWYRQDPGQGLRLIYYSQIVNDFQKGDIAEGYSVSREKKESFPLTVTSAQKNPTAFYLCASSIGDRGQPAFFGQGTRLTVV.

CDR3 sequence: CASEPGQGPIGEKLFF. CDR3 nucleotide sequence: TGTGCCAGCGAACCGGGACAGGGACCCATTGGGGAAAAACTGTTTTTT. This rearrangement joins TRBV9 to TRBJ1-4; 9 bases fit TRBD1. Germline CDR1 is SGDLS and CDR2 is YYNGEE. This CDR3 comprises 16 residues. Germline trimming cut 7 bases from V and 8 bases from J; bases unmatched to any gene: 15. Filled out from reference TRBV9 and TRBJ1-4, the complete variable domain reads DSGVTQTPKHLITATGQRVTLRCSPRSGDLSVYWYQQSLDQGLQFLIQYYNGEERAKGNILERFSAQQFPDLHSELNLSSLELGDSALYFCASEPGQGPIGEKLFFGSGTQLSVL.

V usage is TRBV5-8 and J usage is TRBJ1-6; D gene uncertain. V lost 4 bases, J lost 11 bases, and 16 bases lay in between. The CDR3 totals 14 residues. CDR1 SGHTS and CDR2 YDEGEE come from the germline V gene. For the CDR3, the DNA is TGTGCCAGCAGCCGGGTCCTGGGCCGTACACCCCTCCACTTT. Protein sequence: CASSRVLGRTPLHF.

This sequence joins TRBV5-5 and TRBJ1-5; 10 bases agree with TRBD1. V dropped 3 bases and J dropped 8; count of bases not matched to a gene: 11. Germline CDR1 is SGHKS and CDR2 is YYEKEE (reference sequence). CDR3 length equals 16 residues. CDR3 sequence: CASSSPDRGSGEPQHF. CDR3 nucleotide sequence: TGTGCCAGCAGCTCTCCGGACAGGGGGAGTGGGGAGCCCCAGCATTTT.

This chain connects TRBV20-1 to TRBJ2-6, with D uncertain. Germline V gene data show CDR1 as DFQATT and CDR2 as SNEGSKA (reference sequence). The CDR3 extends over 15 amino acids. V lost 3 bases and J lost 0, with 9 bases in between. CDR3 loop: CSASPGFSGANVLTF. CDR3 DNA: TGCAGTGCTAGTCCCGGCTTCTCTGGGGCCAACGTCCTGACTTTC.

This chain connects TRBV5-6 to TRBJ1-2; TRBD1 is a possible D gene (5 bases). The germline V gene encodes CDR1 SGHDT and CDR2 YYEEEE. The CDR3 length is 14 residues. Trimming shortened V by 4 bases and J by 8 bases, and 18 bases separated the two germline ends. CDR3 sequence reads: CASSRDFLGKGYTF. CDR3 bases: TGTGCCAGCAGCCGGGACTTCCTGGGAAAGGGCTACACCTTC.

This clone came up a few times. The chain uses TRBV7-8 and TRBJ2-2, with no clear D. Trimming left V 2 bases short and J 2 bases short, with 15 bases between. The CDR3 covers 17 residues. CDR1 and CDR2 (germline): SGHVS, FQNEAQ. CDR3 protein: CASSLRRSASNTGELFF. The CDR3 bases are TGTGCCAGCAGCTTACGTAGGTCTGCCAGCAACACCGGGGAGCTGTTTTTT.

The V and J genes are TRBV3-1 (or the pseudogene TRBV3-2) and TRBJ2-3, with D unresolved. The germline V gene has CDR1 LGHDT and CDR2 YNNKEL (reference sequence). This CDR3 region has 15 residues. Trimming pared 3 bases from V and 2 bases from J, leaving 12 bases between. CDR3: CASSHNPGITDTQYF. CDR3 DNA sequence: TGTGCCAGCAGCCATAACCCAGGTATCACAGATACGCAGTATTTT.

The rearrangement links TRBV5-3 to TRBJ2-7, with D unresolved. TRBV5-3 is assigned to the ORF class and has an uncertain function. The CDR3 sequence is 12 residues long. With 4 bases removed from V and 5 bases from J, the gap between germline ends came to 10 bases. The CDR3: CARSPDRNEQYF. The CDR3 nucleotides are TGTGCCAGAAGCCCCGATCGTAACGAGCAGTACTTC.

For the CDR3, the DNA is TGCGCCAGCAGCCAAGAACCGGGAGAGTATCAGCCCCAGCATTTT. Translated, it gives CASSQEPGEYQPQHF. This sequence joins TRBV4-1 and TRBJ1-5; D uncertain. The CDR3 is made up of 15 amino acids. The germline V and J ends were trimmed by 0 bases and 5 bases, with 11 bases remaining between them. CDR1 and CDR2 (germline): MGHRA, YSYEKL.

This clone was detected a few times. The CDR3 DNA reads as TGTGCCAGCAGCCTACCGACAGGGAGGGGTTCTGGCTACACCTTC. Translation: CASSLPTGRGSGYTF. V and J are TRBV5-4 and TRBJ1-2, with 7 bases aligning to TRBD1. CDR3 length: 15 amino acids. Losses at the gene ends were 4 bases for V and 7 bases for J; bases not matched to a gene: 13. Looked up from germline, CDR1 is SGHNT and CDR2 is YYREEE (reference sequence).

This chain connects TRBV4-1 to TRBJ1-2, with 8 positions matching TRBD1. V gave up 2 bases and J gave up 8 bases; unmatched junction bases: 10. This CDR3 is 15 amino acids long. The germline V gene encodes CDR1 MGHRA and CDR2 YSYEKL. The CDR3 DNA sequence: TGCGCCAGCAGCCAACATCATCAGACAGGGGTCGGCTACACCTTC. Translating gives CASSQHHQTGVGYTF.

V is TRBV9 and J is TRBJ2-7; D call uncertain. V was clipped by 0 bases and J by 0 bases, with 7 bases between them. This CDR3 is 14 amino acids long. In germline, CDR1 is SGDLS, CDR2 YYNGEE. The CDR3 loop reads CASSVAAASYEQYF. CDR3 sequence (DNA): TGTGCCAGCAGCGTAGCTGCAGCCTCCTACGAGCAGTACTTC.

V usage is TRBV6-6 and J usage is TRBJ1-4; no firm D call. V was trimmed by 0 bases and J by 6 bases, leaving 8 bases between them. The CDR3 runs 14 residues. Germline V CDR1 and CDR2: MNHNY, SVGAGI (reference sequence). The DNA for the CDR3 is TGTGCCAGCAGTTACTCGCGTCTGGATGAAAAACTGTTTTTT. It translates to CASSYSRLDEKLFF.

V is TRBV19 and J is TRBJ1-6; no clear D gene. This CDR3 is 14 amino acids long. From germline, CDR1 is LNHDA and CDR2 SQIVND (reference sequence). V lost 5 bases and J lost 9, with 14 bases in between. The CDR3 here is CASSLGTSSSPLHF. CDR3 in DNA: TGTGCCAGTAGTCTCGGCACAAGCAGTTCACCCCTCCACTTT.

CDR3 nucleotide sequence: TGTGCCAGCAGCGTAGGGACGAGTGACAATGAGCAGTTCTTC. Its translation is CASSVGTSDNEQFF. The genes are TRBV9 and TRBJ2-1; D not certain. The CDR3 loop spans 14 amino acids. Deletions cut 0 bases from V and 5 bases from J, with 9 bases between. CDR1 is SGDLS and CDR2 is YYNGEE in the germline V gene.

The chain is built from TRBV19 and TRBJ1-6; D remains ambiguous. This CDR3 spans 12 amino acids. Germline assignment: CDR1 LNHDA and CDR2 SQIVND (reference sequence). V lost 5 bases and J 7 bases, leaving 6 bases between the germline ends. CDR3 bases: TGTGCCAGTAGTCACGGGAATTCACCCCTCCACTTT. Translating it yields CASSHGNSPLHF.

The chain combines TRBV2 with TRBJ1-1; 9 nucleotides agree with TRBD1. V shed 10 bases, J shed 1 base, and the junction held 4 bases outside the gene matches. Germline CDR1 reads SNHLY; CDR2 reads FYNNEI. This CDR3 contains 13 residues. The CDR3 region has the DNA TGTGCCACCCCGGGACAGGGGAACACTGAAGCTTTCTTT. Residues: CATPGQGNTEAFF.

The chain joins TRBV19 to TRBJ1-4; D gene uncertain. Germline-derived CDR1 and CDR2 are LNHDA and SQIVND (reference sequence). CDR3 length equals 13 residues. Deletions cut 3 bases from V and 8 bases from J, with 10 bases between. In nucleotides, the CDR3 is TGTGCCAGTAGTATTCGGGGTCGGGAAAAACTGTTTTTT. Amino acids: CASSIRGREKLFF.

The count of this clone is one. The chain recombines TRBV7-8 with TRBJ1-3; TRBD1 aligns across 8 bases. V lost 8 bases to trimming and J lost 0 bases; unmatched junction nucleotides: 3. The germline gives CDR1 SGHVS, CDR2 FQNEAQ. CDR3 length equals 14 residues. The CDR3 sequence: CASRTGGSGNTIYF. CDR3 DNA: TGTGCCAGCCGCACAGGGGGCTCTGGAAACACCATATATTTT.

This rearrangement joins TRBV7-8 to TRBJ1-5; D is possibly TRBD1 (5 bases). The germline V gene encodes CDR1 SGHVS and CDR2 FQNEAQ. Trimming cost V 3 bases and J 8 bases, with 23 bases left between them. This CDR3 spans 17 amino acids. For the CDR3, the DNA is TGTGCCAGCAGCTTCCCACGTGGGACGGAGGAATCTGAGCCCCAGCATTTT. Its translation: CASSFPRGTEESEPQHF. The whole variable domain, filled in from reference TRBV7-8 and TRBJ1-5, reads GAGVSQSPRYKVAKRGQDVALRCDPISGHVSLFWYQQALGQGPEFLTYFQNEAQLDKSGLPSDRFFAERPEGSVSTLKIQRTQQEDSAVYLCASSFPRGTEESEPQHFGDGTRLSIL.